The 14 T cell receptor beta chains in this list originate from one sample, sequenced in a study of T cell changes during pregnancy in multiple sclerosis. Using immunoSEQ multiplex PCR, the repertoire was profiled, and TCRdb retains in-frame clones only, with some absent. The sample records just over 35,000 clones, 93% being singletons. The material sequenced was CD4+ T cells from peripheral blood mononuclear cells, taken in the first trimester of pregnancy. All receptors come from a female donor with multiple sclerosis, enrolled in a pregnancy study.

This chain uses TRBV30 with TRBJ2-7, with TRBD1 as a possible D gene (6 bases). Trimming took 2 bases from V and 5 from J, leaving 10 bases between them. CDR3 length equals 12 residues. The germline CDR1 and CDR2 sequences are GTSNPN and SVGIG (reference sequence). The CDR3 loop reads CAWSTYRDEQYF. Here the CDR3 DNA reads TGTGCCTGGAGTACGTACAGGGACGAGCAGTACTTC.

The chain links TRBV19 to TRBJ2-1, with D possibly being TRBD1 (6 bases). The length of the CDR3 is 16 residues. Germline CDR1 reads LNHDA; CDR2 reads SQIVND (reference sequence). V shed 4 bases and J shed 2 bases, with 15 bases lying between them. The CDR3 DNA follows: TGTGCCAGTAGTACCTCAGGGGCGCCCACCTACAATGAGCAGTTCTTC. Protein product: CASSTSGAPTYNEQFF. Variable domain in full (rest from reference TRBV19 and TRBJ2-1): DGGITQSPKYLFRKEGQNVTLSCEQNLNHDAMYWYRQDPGQGLRLIYYSQIVNDFQKGDIAEGYSVSREKKESFPLTVTSAQKNPTAFYLCASSTSGAPTYNEQFFGPGTRLTVL.

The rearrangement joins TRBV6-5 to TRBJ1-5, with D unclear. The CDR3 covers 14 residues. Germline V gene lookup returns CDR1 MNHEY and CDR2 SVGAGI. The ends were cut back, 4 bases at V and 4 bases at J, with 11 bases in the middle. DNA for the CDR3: TGTGCCAGCAGTTCCAGCGGGCCGAATCAGCCCCAGCATTTT. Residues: CASSSSGPNQPQHF.

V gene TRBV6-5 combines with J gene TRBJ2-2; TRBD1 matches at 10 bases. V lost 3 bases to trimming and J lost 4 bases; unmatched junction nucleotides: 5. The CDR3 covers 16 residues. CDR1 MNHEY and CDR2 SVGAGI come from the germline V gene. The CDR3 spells CASSYSGTGVTGELFF. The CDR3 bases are TGTGCCAGCAGTTATTCCGGGACAGGGGTCACCGGGGAGCTGTTTTTT.

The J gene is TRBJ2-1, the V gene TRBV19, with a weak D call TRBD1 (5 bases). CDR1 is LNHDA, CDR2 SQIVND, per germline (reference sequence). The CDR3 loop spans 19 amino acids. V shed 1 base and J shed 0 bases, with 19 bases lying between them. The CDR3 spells CASSIGQGMPLSSYNEQFF. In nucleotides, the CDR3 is TGTGCCAGTAGTATAGGGCAGGGAATGCCCCTAAGCTCCTACAATGAGCAGTTCTTC.

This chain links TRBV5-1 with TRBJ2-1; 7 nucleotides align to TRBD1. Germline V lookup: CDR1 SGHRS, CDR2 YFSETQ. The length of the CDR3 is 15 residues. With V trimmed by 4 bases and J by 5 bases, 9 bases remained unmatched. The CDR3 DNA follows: TGCGCCAGCAGCCCGACGATGACAGGGAACAATGAGCAGTTCTTC. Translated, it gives CASSPTMTGNNEQFF. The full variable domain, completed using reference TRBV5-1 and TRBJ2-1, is KAGVTQTPRYLIKTRGQQVTLSCSPISGHRSVSWYQQTPGQGLQFLFEYFSETQRNKGNFPGRFSGRQFSNSRSEMNVSTLELGDSALYLCASSPTMTGNNEQFFGPGTRLTVL.

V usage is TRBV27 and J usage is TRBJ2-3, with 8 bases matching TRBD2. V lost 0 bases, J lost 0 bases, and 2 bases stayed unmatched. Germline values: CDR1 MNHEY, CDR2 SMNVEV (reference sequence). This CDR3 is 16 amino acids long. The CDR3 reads CASSLSGGRSTDTQYF. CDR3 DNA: TGTGCCAGCAGTTTATCGGGCGGGAGGAGCACAGATACGCAGTATTTT.

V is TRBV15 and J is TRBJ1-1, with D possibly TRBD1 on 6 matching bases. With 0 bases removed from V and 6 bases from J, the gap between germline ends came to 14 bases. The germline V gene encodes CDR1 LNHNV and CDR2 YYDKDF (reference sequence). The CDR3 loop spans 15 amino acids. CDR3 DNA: TGTGCCACCAGCAGAGATAATCGGGGGGCTTCTGAAGCTTTCTTT. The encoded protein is CATSRDNRGASEAFF.

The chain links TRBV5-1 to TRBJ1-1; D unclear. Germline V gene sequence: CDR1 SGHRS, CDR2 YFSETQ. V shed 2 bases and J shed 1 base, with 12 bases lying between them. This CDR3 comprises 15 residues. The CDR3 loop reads CASSFSSRRNTEAFF. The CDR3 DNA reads TGCGCCAGCAGCTTTAGCAGTAGGCGGAACACTGAAGCTTTCTTT.

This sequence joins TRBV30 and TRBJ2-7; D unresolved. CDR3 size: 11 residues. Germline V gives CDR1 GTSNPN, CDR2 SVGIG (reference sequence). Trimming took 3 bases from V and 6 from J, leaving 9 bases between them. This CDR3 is CAWSYFFEQYF. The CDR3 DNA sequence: TGTGCCTGGAGCTATTTCTTCGAGCAGTACTTC.

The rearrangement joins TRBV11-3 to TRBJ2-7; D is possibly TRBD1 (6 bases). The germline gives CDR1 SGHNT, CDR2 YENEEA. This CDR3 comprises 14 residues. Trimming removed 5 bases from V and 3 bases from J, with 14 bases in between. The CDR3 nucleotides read TGTGCCAGCAGCCCACGACAGGATCACTACGAGCAGTACTTC. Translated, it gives CASSPRQDHYEQYF.

The CDR3 DNA sequence: TGTGCCAGTAGTCGGGAGCTCAGCTCTGGAAACACCATATATTTT. Its protein product is CASSRELSSGNTIYF. The rearrangement uses TRBV19 and TRBJ1-3; D remains ambiguous. The V and J ends lost 5 bases and 0 bases respectively, with 11 bases between them. This CDR3 is built from 15 residues. The germline V gene encodes CDR1 LNHDA and CDR2 SQIVND (reference sequence).

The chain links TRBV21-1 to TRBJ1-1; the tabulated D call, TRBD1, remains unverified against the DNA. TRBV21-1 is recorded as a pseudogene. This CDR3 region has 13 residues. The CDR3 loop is CASSVQGLTEAFF. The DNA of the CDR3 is TGTGCCAGCAGCGTACAGGGTTTGACCGAGGCTTTCTTT.

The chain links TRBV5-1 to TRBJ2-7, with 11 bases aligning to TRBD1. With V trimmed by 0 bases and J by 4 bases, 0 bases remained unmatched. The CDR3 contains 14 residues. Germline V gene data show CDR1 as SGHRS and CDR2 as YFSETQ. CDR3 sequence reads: CASSLGDRGYEQYF. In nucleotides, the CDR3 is TGCGCCAGCAGCTTGGGGGACAGGGGGTACGAGCAGTACTTC.